This T cell receptor (beta chain) was identified in a study of CDR3 diversity in severe acne. Germline V CDR1 and CDR2: DFQATT, SNEGSKA (reference sequence). This CDR3 comprises 12 residues. V shed 2 bases and J shed 5 bases, with 9 bases lying between them. Using its own MiXCR run on the PCR reads, TCRdb lists one record per CDR3 protein. In the table there are about 90,000 distinct CDR3 sequences, 45% to 55% of which are singletons. The sample was blood. This TCR was recovered from a male donor with severe acne vulgaris. The V and J genes are TRBV20-1 and TRBJ1-2; the D gene is possibly TRBD1 (6 bases). This CDR3 is CSARRGDYGYTF. In DNA form, the CDR3 reads TGCAGTGCTAGAAGGGGGGATTATGGCTACACCTTC.